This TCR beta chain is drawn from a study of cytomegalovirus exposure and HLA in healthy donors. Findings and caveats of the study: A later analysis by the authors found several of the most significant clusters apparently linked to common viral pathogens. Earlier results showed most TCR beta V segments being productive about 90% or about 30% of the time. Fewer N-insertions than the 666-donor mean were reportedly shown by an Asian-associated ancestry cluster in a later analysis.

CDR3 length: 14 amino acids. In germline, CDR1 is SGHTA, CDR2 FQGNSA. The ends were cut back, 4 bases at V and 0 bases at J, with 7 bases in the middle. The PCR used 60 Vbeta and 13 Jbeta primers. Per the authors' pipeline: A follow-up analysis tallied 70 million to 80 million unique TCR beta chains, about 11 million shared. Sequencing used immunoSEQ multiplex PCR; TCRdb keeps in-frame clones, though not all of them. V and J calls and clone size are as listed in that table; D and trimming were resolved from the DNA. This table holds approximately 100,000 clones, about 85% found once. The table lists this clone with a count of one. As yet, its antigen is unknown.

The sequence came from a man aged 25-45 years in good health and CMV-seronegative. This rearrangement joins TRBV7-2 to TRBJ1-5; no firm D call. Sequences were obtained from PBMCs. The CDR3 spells CASSSRYSNQPQHF. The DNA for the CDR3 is TGTGCCAGCAGCTCCAGATATAGCAATCAGCCCCAGCATTTT.